A single sample gave rise to the 20 T cell receptor beta chains below, sequenced in a study of Ad26.COV2.S vaccination and SARS-CoV-2 variants (TCRdb year 2021). Taken with the paper, the label for treatment or condition translates to: 15 to 20 received Ad26.COV2.S at low or high dose, single or two shots; about five received placebo; per-sample allocation not given. Repertoires of vaccine and placebo recipients were sequenced from samples taken on day 63 after the first injection. The library was prepared using the immunoSEQ multiplex PCR assay. TCRdb retrieved this table from immuneACCESS and kept in-frame rearrangements only. Not all clones are present; in checked studies, unresolved V genes account for under half, and no reason is known for the remainder. The sample table shows around 450,000 clones, and 80% to 90% are seen once. Of the sample, about 1.5% falls within the top ten clones. The material was peripheral blood, obtained in a trial of Ad26.COV2.S vaccine versus placebo. The receptors derive from a person aged 18 to 59 who received the Ad26.COV2.S COVID-19 vaccine or a placebo.

Written as DNA, the CDR3 is TGTGCCAGCAGTTACAGGCCGCGAGGCACCGGGGAGCTGTTTTTT. Amino acids: CASSYRPRGTGELFF. This chain connects TRBV6-5 to TRBJ2-2; D remains unclear. The CDR3 extends over 15 amino acids. Trimming shortened V by 2 bases and J by 4 bases, and 11 bases separated the two germline ends. Germline lookup yields CDR1 MNHEY and CDR2 SVGAGI.

This sequence joins TRBV27 and TRBJ2-4; 14 positions agree with TRBD2. The CDR3 length is 16 residues. Germline V lookup: CDR1 MNHEY, CDR2 SMNVEV (reference sequence). Losses at the gene ends were 5 bases for V and 6 bases for J; bases not matched to a gene: 6. The CDR3 nucleotides read TGTGCCAGCAGTAAAGGACTAGCGGGAGGTAGAAACATTCAGTACTTC. Translation: CASSKGLAGGRNIQYF.

This clone has only one observation. V and J are TRBV6-5 and TRBJ2-3; D possibly corresponds to TRBD2 (6 bases). This CDR3 comprises 14 residues. The V and J ends lost 2 bases and 4 bases respectively, with 10 bases between them. Germline-derived CDR1 and CDR2 are MNHEY and SVGAGI. CDR3 bases: TGTGCCAGCAGTTACGCGGGATTGTCAGATACGCAGTATTTT. This codes for CASSYAGLSDTQYF.

This sequence joins TRBV29-1 and TRBJ2-3; 7 positions match TRBD1. The CDR3 is 14 amino acids. The J segment lost 6 bases and the V segment lost 6 bases, leaving 12 bases of the junction unmatched. CDR1 is SQVTM, CDR2 ANQGSEA, per germline. CDR3 sequence (DNA): TGCAGCGTCCCTGACAGGGTGTTGTTGGATACGCAGTATTTT. Amino acid sequence: CSVPDRVLLDTQYF.

This chain links TRBV27 with TRBJ2-5; 7 bases line up with TRBD2. This CDR3 has 13 residues. Per the germline V gene, CDR1 is MNHEY and CDR2 is SMNVEV (reference sequence). With 6 bases clipped from V and 5 bases from J, the junction kept 6 bases outside the gene matches. The CDR3 protein is CASRQAGSETQYF. CDR3 DNA sequence: TGTGCCAGCAGACAAGCGGGGTCGGAGACCCAGTACTTC.

The CDR3 reads CASSLHPLSGAGELFF. DNA for the CDR3: TGTGCCAGCAGTTTACACCCTCTCTCGGGTGCCGGGGAGCTGTTTTTT. The chain links TRBV27 to TRBJ2-2, with D unclear. V was clipped by 2 bases and J by 6 bases, with 16 bases between them. CDR1 is MNHEY and CDR2 is SMNVEV in the germline V gene (reference sequence). CDR3 length: 16 residues.

The V call is TRBV5-4, the J call TRBJ2-3; 7 positions agree with TRBD2. Germline CDR1 and CDR2: SGHNT and YYREEE (reference sequence). Trimming at V came to 0 bases and at J to 6 bases, leaving 7 bases not matched to a gene. The CDR3 runs 15 residues. CDR3 bases: TGTGCCAGCAGCTTGGTGAAAGCGGGGAGGGATACGCAGTATTTT. Translation gives CASSLVKAGRDTQYF.

This chain joins TRBV5-1 and TRBJ1-2, with TRBD1 matching 8 bases. V was clipped by 6 bases and J by 8 bases; unmatched bases: 12. The germline gives CDR1 SGHRS, CDR2 YFSETQ. The CDR3 spans 14 residues. The CDR3 DNA is TGCGCCAGCAACTCCGGAGACAGGGGAAAAGGCTACACCTTC. As protein: CASNSGDRGKGYTF. Filled out from reference TRBV5-1 and TRBJ1-2, the complete variable domain reads KAGVTQTPRYLIKTRGQQVTLSCSPISGHRSVSWYQQTPGQGLQFLFEYFSETQRNKGNFPGRFSGRQFSNSRSEMNVSTLELGDSALYLCASNSGDRGKGYTFGSGTRLTVV.

V is TRBV9 and J is TRBJ2-1, with TRBD2 matching over 8 bases. Germline V gives CDR1 SGDLS, CDR2 YYNGEE. Losses at the gene ends were 3 bases for V and 6 bases for J; bases not matched to a gene: 8. The CDR3 extends over 15 amino acids. The CDR3 sequence is CASSASGRGFNEQFF. The CDR3 region has the DNA TGTGCCAGCAGCGCAAGCGGGAGAGGTTTCAATGAGCAGTTCTTC.

This clone was detected once. The CDR3 DNA is TGTGCCAGTCGTTTCCGGGAGGTTGGTTCACCCCTCCACTTT. Translated, it gives CASRFREVGSPLHF. The rearrangement uses TRBV6-5 and TRBJ1-6; D is unresolved. CDR3 length: 14 amino acids. Looked up from germline, CDR1 is MNHEY and CDR2 is SVGAGI. V lost 9 bases and J lost 9, with 18 bases in between.

A single count supports this clone. The J gene is TRBJ2-7, the V gene TRBV12-3 or TRBV12-4; D remains ambiguous. The length of the CDR3 is 11 residues. Trimming stripped 5 bases from V and 7 bases from J, with 9 bases between. The CDR3 spells CASSRYEEQYF. As DNA, the CDR3 is TGTGCCAGCAGTCGGTATGAGGAGCAGTACTTC.

The chain employs TRBV5-4 and TRBJ2-3; tentatively, D is TRBD1 or TRBD2 (7 bases each). V lost 4 bases, J lost 4 bases, and 13 bases lay in between. The CDR3 is 14 residues long. Germline V gene sequence: CDR1 SGHNT, CDR2 YYREEE (reference sequence). The CDR3 loop is CASSQGGQADTQYF. The CDR3 DNA reads TGTGCCAGCAGCCAGGGGGGGCAGGCAGATACGCAGTATTTT.

This chain links TRBV28 with TRBJ1-4; D is perhaps TRBD1 (6 bases). V was trimmed by 4 bases and J by 1 base, leaving 13 bases between them. The CDR3 has 16 residues. CDR1 and CDR2 (germline): MDHEN, SYDVKM. The CDR3 loop reads CASSYRAVGTNEKLFF. The CDR3 DNA follows: TGTGCCAGCAGTTACAGGGCGGTGGGAACTAATGAAAAACTGTTTTTT. The full variable domain, completed using reference TRBV28 and TRBJ1-4, is DVKVTQSSRYLVKRTGEKVFLECVQDMDHENMFWYRQDPGLGLRLIYFSYDVKMKEKGDIPEGYSVSREKKERFSLILESASTNQTSMYLCASSYRAVGTNEKLFFGSGTQLSVL.

This chain joins TRBV30 and TRBJ1-4; possible D gene TRBD1, 6 bases. The V gene lost 4 bases and the J gene lost 4 bases, with 10 bases spanning the gap. The CDR3 sequence is 13 residues long. Germline V lookup: CDR1 GTSNPN, CDR2 SVGIG (reference sequence). CDR3 in amino acids: CAWKGGFNEKLFF. Here the CDR3 DNA reads TGTGCCTGGAAGGGGGGGTTTAATGAAAAACTGTTTTTT.

V gene TRBV6-1 combines with J gene TRBJ1-1; 9 bases match TRBD1. This CDR3 is 15 amino acids long. The germline V gene has CDR1 MNHNS and CDR2 SASEGT. V dropped 2 bases and J dropped 10; count of bases not matched to a gene: 11. The CDR3 sequence: CASSELVADRGRAFF. In nucleotides, the CDR3 is TGTGCCAGCAGTGAATTGGTTGCGGACAGGGGTCGAGCTTTCTTT.

The chain has TRBV5-5 and TRBJ1-1, with 7 bases identical to TRBD1. V shed 4 bases, J shed 1 base, and the junction held 7 bases outside the gene matches. The germline V gene has CDR1 SGHKS and CDR2 YYEKEE (reference sequence). CDR3 size: 15 residues. The chain's CDR3 is CASSLGTGANTEAFF. CDR3 sequence (DNA): TGTGCCAGCAGCCTTGGAACAGGGGCGAACACTGAAGCTTTCTTT.

This clone was recorded only once. V usage is TRBV30 and J usage is TRBJ2-1, with 10 bases matching TRBD2. The length of the CDR3 is 15 residues. Trimming at V came to 6 bases and at J to 10 bases, leaving 15 bases not matched to a gene. Per the germline V gene, CDR1 is GTSNPN and CDR2 is SVGIG (reference sequence). The CDR3 loop is CACNRRLAGAREQFF. Written as DNA, the CDR3 is TGTGCCTGCAACCGGCGGCTAGCGGGGGCCAGGGAGCAGTTCTTC.

This chain links TRBV19 with TRBJ1-5; 7 positions agree with TRBD1. The J segment lost 4 bases and the V segment lost 5 bases, leaving 14 bases of the junction unmatched. Looked up from germline, CDR1 is LNHDA and CDR2 is SQIVND (reference sequence). The CDR3 length is 17 residues. CDR3 bases: TGTGCCAGTAGTCAAATATGGAGGGGGCAAAGAAATCAGCCCCAGCATTTT. This translates into CASSQIWRGQRNQPQHF. The whole variable domain, filled in from reference TRBV19 and TRBJ1-5, reads DGGITQSPKYLFRKEGQNVTLSCEQNLNHDAMYWYRQDPGQGLRLIYYSQIVNDFQKGDIAEGYSVSREKKESFPLTVTSAQKNPTAFYLCASSQIWRGQRNQPQHFGDGTRLSIL.

This rearrangement joins TRBV6-5 to TRBJ1-3, with D hard to call. Germline V gene sequence: CDR1 MNHEY, CDR2 SVGAGI. The CDR3 is made up of 15 amino acids. Trimming took 7 bases from V and 2 from J, leaving 15 bases between them. CDR3 residues: CASTPSRTAGNTIYF. CDR3 bases: TGTGCCAGCACCCCCAGCAGGACCGCTGGAAACACCATATATTTT.

The chain has TRBV7-8 and TRBJ1-3, with 8 nucleotides matching TRBD1. Germline V gene lookup returns CDR1 SGHVS and CDR2 FQNEAQ. This CDR3 has 16 residues. The junction had 8 bases not matched to a gene; V was cut back by 5 bases and J by 2 bases. CDR3 in DNA: TGTGCCAGCAGCCCCTGGACAGGGAATCCTGGAAACACCATATATTTT. Its translation: CASSPWTGNPGNTIYF.